Sequencing of this T cell receptor (beta chain) was carried out in a study of persistence of HIV-infected CD4 T cells. In the case of this clone: What it binds is unknown.

Sequencing used immunoSEQ version 4 in survey mode. Template was genomic DNA at roughly 9.3 ng/uL, with up to roughly 1 ug used per sample. The assay was immunoSEQ multiplex PCR, and TCRdb's table has in-frame clones only and misses some. This sample has 15,000 to 20,000 clones, with roughly 74% found just once. The stimulus was lysate of CMV-infected fibroblasts, approximately 9.6 ug/mL. Sorting selected CD4+ T cells upregulating both CD40 ligand and CD69. Inclusion required CMV-positive serology and CD4+ counts above 400 cells/uL. General observations from the study: Degenerate expanded CDR3beta sequences were enriched among CMV- and Gag-responding cells.

The material sequenced was CD4+ T cells sorted from PBMCs after approximately 18-hour stimulation, taken from a patient who received antiretroviral therapy. The TCR originated in an adult man with HIV who was CMV-seropositive.

CDR3 sequence: CASSLDRSLYPIYF. CDR3 nucleotide sequence: TGCGCCAGCAGCTTGGACAGGAGCCTTTATCCCATATATTTT. The chain couples TRBV5-1 to TRBJ1-3; tentatively, D is TRBD1 (5 bases). CDR1 and CDR2 (germline): SGHRS, YFSETQ. The CDR3 extends over 14 amino acids. The germline V and J ends were trimmed by 0 bases and 11 bases, with 15 bases remaining between them.